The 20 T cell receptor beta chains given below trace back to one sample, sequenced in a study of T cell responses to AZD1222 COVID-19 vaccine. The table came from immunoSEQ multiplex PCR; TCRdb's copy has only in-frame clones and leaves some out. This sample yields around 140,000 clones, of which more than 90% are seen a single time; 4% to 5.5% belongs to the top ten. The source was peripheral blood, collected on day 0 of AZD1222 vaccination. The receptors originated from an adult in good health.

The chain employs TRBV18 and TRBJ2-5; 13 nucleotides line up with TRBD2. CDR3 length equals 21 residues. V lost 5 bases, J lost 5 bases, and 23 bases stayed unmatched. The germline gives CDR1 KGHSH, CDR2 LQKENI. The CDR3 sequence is CASSSLPGQWTSGSVGETQYF. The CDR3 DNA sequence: TGTGCCAGCTCATCGCTACCGGGACAGTGGACTAGCGGGAGTGTAGGGGAGACCCAGTACTTC.

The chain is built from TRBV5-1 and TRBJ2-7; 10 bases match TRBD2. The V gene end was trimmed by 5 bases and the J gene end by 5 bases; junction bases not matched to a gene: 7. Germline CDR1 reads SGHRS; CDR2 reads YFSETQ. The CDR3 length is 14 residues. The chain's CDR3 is CASRLLGLADEQYF. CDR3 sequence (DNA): TGCGCCAGCAGGCTGCTTGGACTAGCGGACGAGCAGTACTTC.

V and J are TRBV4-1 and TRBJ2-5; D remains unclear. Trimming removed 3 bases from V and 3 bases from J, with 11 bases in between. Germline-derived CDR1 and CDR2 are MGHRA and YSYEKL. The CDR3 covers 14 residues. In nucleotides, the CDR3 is TGCGCCAGCAGCCAGACCGCTAGGGAAGAGACCCAGTACTTC. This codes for CASSQTAREETQYF.

The CDR3 region has the DNA TGTGCCAGCAGCTCAATCGACAGACCTCGCACTGAAGCTTTCTTT. Amino acids: CASSSIDRPRTEAFF. This chain joins TRBV5-6 and TRBJ1-1; maybe TRBD1 (5 bases). CDR1 SGHDT and CDR2 YYEEEE come from the germline V gene. The CDR3 is made up of 15 amino acids. V lost 3 bases to trimming and J lost 4 bases, with 16 bases between them.

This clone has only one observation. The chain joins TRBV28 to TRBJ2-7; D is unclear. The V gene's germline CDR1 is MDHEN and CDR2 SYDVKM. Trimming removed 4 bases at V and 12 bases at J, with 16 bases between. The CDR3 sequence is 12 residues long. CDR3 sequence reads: CASSSQAYPGYF. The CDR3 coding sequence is TGTGCCAGCAGTTCGCAAGCGTATCCGGGGTACTTC.

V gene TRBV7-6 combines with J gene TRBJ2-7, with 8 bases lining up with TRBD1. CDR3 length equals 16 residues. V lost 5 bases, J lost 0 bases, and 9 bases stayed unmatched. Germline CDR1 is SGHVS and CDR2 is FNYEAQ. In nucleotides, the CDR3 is TGTGCCAGCAGCACCACGACAGGGGAGGACTCCTACGAGCAGTACTTC. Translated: CASSTTTGEDSYEQYF.

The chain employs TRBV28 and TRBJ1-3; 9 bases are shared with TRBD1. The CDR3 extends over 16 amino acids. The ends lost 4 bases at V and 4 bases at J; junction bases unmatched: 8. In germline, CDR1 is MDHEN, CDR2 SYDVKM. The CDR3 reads CASSSWDRAEGNTIYF. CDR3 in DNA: TGTGCCAGCAGTTCTTGGGACAGGGCCGAAGGAAACACCATATATTTT.

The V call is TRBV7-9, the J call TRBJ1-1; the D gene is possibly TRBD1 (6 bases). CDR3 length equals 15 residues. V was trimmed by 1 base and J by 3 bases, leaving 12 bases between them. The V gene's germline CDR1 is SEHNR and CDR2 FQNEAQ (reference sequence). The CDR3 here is CASSLDGGEHTEAFF. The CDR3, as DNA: TGTGCCAGCAGCTTAGACGGGGGCGAGCACACTGAAGCTTTCTTT.

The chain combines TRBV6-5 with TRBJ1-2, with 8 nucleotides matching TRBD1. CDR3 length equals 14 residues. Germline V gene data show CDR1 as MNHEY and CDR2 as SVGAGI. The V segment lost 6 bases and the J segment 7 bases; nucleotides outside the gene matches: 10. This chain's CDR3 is CASRRVQGAFGYTF. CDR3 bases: TGTGCCAGCAGGCGAGTCCAGGGGGCGTTTGGCTACACCTTC.

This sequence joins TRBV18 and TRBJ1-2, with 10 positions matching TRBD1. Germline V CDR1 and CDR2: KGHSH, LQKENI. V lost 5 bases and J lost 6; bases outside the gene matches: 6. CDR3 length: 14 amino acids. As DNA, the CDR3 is TGTGCCAGCTCAGGACAGGGGGATCGGCATGGCTACACCTTC. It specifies CASSGQGDRHGYTF.

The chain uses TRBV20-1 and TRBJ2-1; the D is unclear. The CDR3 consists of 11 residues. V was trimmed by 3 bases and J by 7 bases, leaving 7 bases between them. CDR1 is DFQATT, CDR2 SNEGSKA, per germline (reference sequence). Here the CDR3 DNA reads TGCAGTGCTAGCGGCCCGAATGAGCAGTTCTTC. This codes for CSASGPNEQFF.

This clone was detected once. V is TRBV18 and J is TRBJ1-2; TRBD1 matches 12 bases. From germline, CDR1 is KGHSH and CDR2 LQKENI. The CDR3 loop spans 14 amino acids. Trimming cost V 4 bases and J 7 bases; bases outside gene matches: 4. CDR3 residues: CASSQGQGALGYTF. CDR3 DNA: TGTGCCAGCTCACAGGGACAGGGGGCGCTTGGCTACACCTTC. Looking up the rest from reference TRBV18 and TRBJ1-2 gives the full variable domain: NAGVMQNPRHLVRRRGQEARLRCSPMKGHSHVYWYRQLPEEGLKFMVYLQKENIIDESGMPKERFSAEFPKEGPSILRIQQVVRGDSAAYFCASSQGQGALGYTFGSGTRLTVV.

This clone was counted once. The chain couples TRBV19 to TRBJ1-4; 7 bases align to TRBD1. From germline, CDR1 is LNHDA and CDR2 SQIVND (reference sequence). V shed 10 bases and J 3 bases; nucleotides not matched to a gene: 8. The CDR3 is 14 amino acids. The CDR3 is CATTTGDSNEKLFF. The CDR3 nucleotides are TGTGCCACGACTACAGGGGACTCTAATGAAAAACTGTTTTTT.

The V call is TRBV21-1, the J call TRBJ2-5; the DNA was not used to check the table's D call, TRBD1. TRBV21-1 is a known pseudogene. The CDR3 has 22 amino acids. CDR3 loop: CASSKGTPVLLWGPLHQETQYF. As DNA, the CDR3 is TGTGCCAGCAGCAAAGGAACTCCCGTTCTACTCTGGGGGCCGTTACACCAAGAGACCCAGTACTTC.

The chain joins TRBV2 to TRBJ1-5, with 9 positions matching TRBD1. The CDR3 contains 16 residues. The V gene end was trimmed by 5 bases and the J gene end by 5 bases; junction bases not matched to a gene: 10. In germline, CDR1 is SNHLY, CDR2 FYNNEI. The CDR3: CASSSDRGSLDQPQHF. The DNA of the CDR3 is TGTGCCAGCAGTTCGGACAGGGGATCCCTTGATCAGCCCCAGCATTTT.

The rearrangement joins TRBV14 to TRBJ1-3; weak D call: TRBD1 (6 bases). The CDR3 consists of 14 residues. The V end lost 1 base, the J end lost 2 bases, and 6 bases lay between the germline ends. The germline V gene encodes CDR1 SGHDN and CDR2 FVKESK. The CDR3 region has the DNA TGTGCCAGCAGCCAAGGGGGGCCTGGAAACACCATATATTTT. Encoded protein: CASSQGGPGNTIYF.

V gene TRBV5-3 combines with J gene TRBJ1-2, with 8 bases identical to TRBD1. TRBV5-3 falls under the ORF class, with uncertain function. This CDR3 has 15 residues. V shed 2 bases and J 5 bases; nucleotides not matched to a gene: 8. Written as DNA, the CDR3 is TGTGCCAGAAGCTTATACGGACAGGGAGGGTATGGCTACACCTTC. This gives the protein CARSLYGQGGYGYTF.

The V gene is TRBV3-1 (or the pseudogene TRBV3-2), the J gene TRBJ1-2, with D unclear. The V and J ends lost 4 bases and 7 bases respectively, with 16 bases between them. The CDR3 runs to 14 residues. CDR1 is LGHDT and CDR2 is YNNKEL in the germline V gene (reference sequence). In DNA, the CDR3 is TGTGCCAGCAGCCCTTCCGTTAGTTTTGGTGGCTACACCTTC. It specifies CASSPSVSFGGYTF.

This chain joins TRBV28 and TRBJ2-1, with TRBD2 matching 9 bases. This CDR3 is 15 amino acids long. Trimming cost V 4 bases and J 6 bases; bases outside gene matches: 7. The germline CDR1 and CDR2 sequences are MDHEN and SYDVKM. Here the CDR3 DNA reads TGTGCCAGCAGTTCCTATAGCGGGGGAAGCAATGAGCAGTTCTTC. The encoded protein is CASSSYSGGSNEQFF.

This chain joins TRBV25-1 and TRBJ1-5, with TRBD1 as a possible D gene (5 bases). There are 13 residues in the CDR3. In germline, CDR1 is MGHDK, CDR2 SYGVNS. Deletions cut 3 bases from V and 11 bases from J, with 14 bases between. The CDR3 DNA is TGTGCCAGCAGTGAGTCGGGGGGAAAGACCCAGCATTTT. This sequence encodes CASSESGGKTQHF.